The 32 T cell receptor beta chains given below trace back to one sample, sequenced in a study of early T cells in non-severe SARS-CoV-2 infection. TCRdb redid the calling of the 5' RACE reads with MiXCR, one entry per CDR3 protein. The repertoire consists of about 99,000 distinct CDR3 sequences, with about 15% occurring once and the leading ten covering roughly 1.3%. Sequencing was performed on whole blood. The receptors stem from an adult who was a healthcare worker with PCR-confirmed SARS-CoV-2 infection or an uninfected control (not recorded which).

This clonotype was detected only a few times. The chain combines TRBV6-2 or TRBV6-3 with TRBJ2-7; D unresolved. Trimming removed 6 bases at V and 0 bases at J, with 15 bases between. CDR1 and CDR2 from the germline V gene are MNHEY and SVGEGT. The CDR3 is 15 residues long. The CDR3 region has the DNA TGTGCCAGCAGCTTTACCGACTCCTCCTCCTACGAGCAGTACTTC. Amino acid sequence: CASSFTDSSSYEQYF.

This chain links TRBV11-2 with TRBJ2-1, with 8 nucleotides matching TRBD2. This CDR3 is 15 amino acids long. V shed 1 base and J 4 bases; nucleotides not matched to a gene: 3. Looked up from germline, CDR1 is SGHAT and CDR2 is FQNNGV. DNA for the CDR3: TGTGCCAGCAGCTTAGGGAGCGGGAGATACAATGAGCAGTTCTTC. It yields the protein CASSLGSGRYNEQFF.

This clonotype was seen a handful of times. The V and J genes are TRBV21-1 and TRBJ2-1; no DNA check was done on the table's D call, TRBD2. TRBV21-1 constitutes a pseudogene. The CDR3 runs 13 residues. Here the CDR3 DNA reads TGTGCCAGCAGCAAACAGGTAGCGGGCCAAAAGTTCTTC. It is translated as CASSKQVAGQKFF.

The CDR3 spells CASSKGSRDRSSYEQYF. The CDR3 DNA reads as TGTGCCAGCAGCAAAGGCAGCCGGGACCGAAGCTCCTACGAGCAGTACTTC. This chain connects TRBV21-1 to TRBJ2-7; TRBD1 reflects the table's D call only, with no check against the DNA. TRBV21-1 is a pseudogene locus. The CDR3 covers 17 residues.

The CDR3 nucleotides read TGCAGCGCAACAGCAGCCTACGAGCAGTACTTC. Translation: CSATAAYEQYF. J is TRBJ2-7 and V is TRBV29-1; D gene uncertain. Germline V CDR1 and CDR2: SQVTM, ANQGSEA. Trimming pared 7 bases from V and 2 bases from J, leaving 9 bases between. CDR3 length equals 11 residues.

This clonotype was detected only a few times. J is TRBJ2-4 and V is TRBV28; weak D call: TRBD1 (5 bases). This CDR3 has 12 residues. Germline V lookup: CDR1 MDHEN, CDR2 SYDVKM. Trimming left V 2 bases short and J 6 bases short, with 5 bases between. Here the CDR3 reads CASSLTGNIQYF. The CDR3 nucleotides read TGTGCCAGCAGTTTAACAGGAAACATTCAGTACTTC. Combining the CDR3 with reference TRBV28 and TRBJ2-4 gives the whole variable domain DVKVTQSSRYLVKRTGEKVFLECVQDMDHENMFWYRQDPGLGLRLIYFSYDVKMKEKGDIPEGYSVSREKKERFSLILESASTNQTSMYLCASSLTGNIQYFGAGTRLSVL.

This clonotype came up many times. The V gene is TRBV19, the J gene TRBJ2-7, with D possibly matching TRBD2 (6 bases). Trimming stripped 5 bases from V and 2 bases from J, with 13 bases between. Per the germline V gene, CDR1 is LNHDA and CDR2 is SQIVND (reference sequence). The CDR3 is 14 amino acids. Here the CDR3 DNA reads TGTGCCAGTAGTTTTTGGGGGGAAACCTACGAGCAGTACTTC. It is translated as CASSFWGETYEQYF.

The rearrangement joins TRBV6-2 or TRBV6-3 to TRBJ1-6; D gene ambiguous. Germline CDR1 MNHEY, CDR2 SVGEGT. Trimming stripped 11 bases from V and 5 bases from J, with 13 bases between. The CDR3 is made up of 13 amino acids. This CDR3 reads CAAQREHNSPLHF. CDR3 coding DNA: TGTGCCGCCCAGAGGGAACATAATTCACCCCTCCACTTT.

A word on this clonotype: A much larger clone lies one base from this, so it may be a read error. J is TRBJ2-3 and V is TRBV28; the D gene could be TRBD1 or TRBD2 (5 bases each). The CDR3 consists of 18 residues. CDR1 and CDR2 (germline): MDHEN, SYDVKM. The V end lost 3 bases, the J end lost 5 bases, and 24 bases lay between the germline ends. DNA for the CDR3: TGTGCCAGCAGTTTCACCCAGGGAAGCGGCTACCGCAGAGATACGCAGTATTTT. It codes for CASSFTQGSGYRRDTQYF.

This clonotype showed up just a few times. DNA for the CDR3: TGTGCCAGCAGTTTAGCGCGTAGTTCCAAGACCCAGTACTTC. Protein sequence: CASSLARSSKTQYF. This sequence joins TRBV12-3 or TRBV12-4 and TRBJ2-5; D is unclear. This CDR3 has 14 residues. Trimming stripped 0 bases from V and 6 bases from J, with 11 bases between.

This clonotype has a handful of counts. CDR3 nucleotides: TGTGCCAGCGGAGACACGGGACGGTTCTACGAGCAGTACTTC. Its protein product is CASGDTGRFYEQYF. This chain links TRBV27 with TRBJ2-7, with D perhaps being TRBD1 or TRBD2 (5 bases each). The CDR3 is 14 residues long. The germline V gene encodes CDR1 MNHEY and CDR2 SMNVEV (reference sequence). Trimming removed 8 bases from V and 3 bases from J, with 17 bases in between.

The chain combines TRBV20-1 with TRBJ2-1; D may be TRBD2 (5 bases). Germline V gene sequence: CDR1 DFQATT, CDR2 SNEGSKA (reference sequence). This CDR3 spans 12 amino acids. V was pared by 3 bases and J by 7 bases, with 10 bases between. The CDR3: CSASLSANEQFF. CDR3 in DNA: TGCAGTGCTAGTCTTAGCGCAAATGAGCAGTTCTTC.

The chain carries TRBV11-2 and TRBJ2-7, with 7 bases fitting TRBD2. The germline CDR1 and CDR2 sequences are SGHAT and FQNNGV. This CDR3 has 15 residues. V shed 5 bases and J 0 bases; nucleotides not matched to a gene: 7. The CDR3 reads CASSRPKRGSYEQYF. As DNA, the CDR3 is TGTGCCAGCAGCCGCCCCAAGCGGGGCTCCTACGAGCAGTACTTC.

This rearrangement joins TRBV7-2 to TRBJ2-7; possibly TRBD1 or TRBD2 for D (5 bases each). The CDR3 runs to 15 residues. Trimming left V 2 bases short and J 6 bases short, with 17 bases between. Per germline, CDR1 SGHTA and CDR2 FQGNSA. The CDR3 spells CASSLIGTGPGEQYF. The CDR3 nucleotides are TGTGCCAGCAGCTTAATAGGGACGGGACCGGGCGAGCAGTACTTC.

This clonotype was picked up a small number of times. This chain connects TRBV20-1 to TRBJ1-2, with D possibly being TRBD1 (6 bases). The CDR3 contains 13 residues. Deletions cut 7 bases from V and 4 bases from J, with 16 bases between. Germline V gene lookup returns CDR1 DFQATT and CDR2 SNEGSKA (reference sequence). The CDR3 spells CSVLDRSIYGYTF. The CDR3 bases are TGCAGTGTCCTTGACAGGAGCATCTATGGCTACACCTTC.

The table lists this clonotype with many counts. The chain joins TRBV6-1 to TRBJ2-1; unclear D gene. The V end lost 3 bases, the J end lost 4 bases, and 7 bases lay between the germline ends. The CDR3 has 13 amino acids. Germline V CDR1 and CDR2: MNHNS, SASEGT. The CDR3 DNA reads as TGTGCCAGCAGTGACCCTTTTTACAATGAGCAGTTCTTC. It yields the protein CASSDPFYNEQFF.

This chain joins TRBV12-3 or TRBV12-4 and TRBJ2-1; D might be TRBD1 (5 bases). This CDR3 has 13 residues. The V gene lost 1 base and the J gene lost 7 bases, with 8 bases spanning the gap. CDR3 in amino acids: CASSLETANEQFF. The CDR3 DNA sequence: TGTGCCAGCAGTTTAGAGACAGCGAATGAGCAGTTCTTC.

This clonotype came up many times. The chain employs TRBV5-1 and TRBJ1-1; maybe TRBD1 (6 bases). Deletions cut 4 bases from V and 0 bases from J, with 10 bases between. The CDR3 runs 14 residues. The germline gives CDR1 SGHRS, CDR2 YFSETQ. The CDR3 protein is CASSPGDLNTEAFF. The CDR3 nucleotides read TGCGCCAGCAGCCCAGGGGATTTGAACACTGAAGCTTTCTTT.

The chain combines TRBV28 with TRBJ2-7; D ambiguous. Between the trimmed V and J ends, which lost 2 bases and 7 bases, there was a span of 9 bases. Germline V gene data show CDR1 as MDHEN and CDR2 as SYDVKM. The CDR3 sequence is 12 residues long. The CDR3, as DNA: TGTGCCAGCAGTTTAGACTTGGGGGAGCAGTACTTC. Translated, it gives CASSLDLGEQYF.

The chain uses TRBV6-5 and TRBJ1-4; 7 nucleotides agree with TRBD1. This CDR3 comprises 14 residues. Losses at the gene ends were 2 bases for V and 7 bases for J; bases not matched to a gene: 4. Germline CDR1 is MNHEY and CDR2 is SVGAGI. This CDR3 reads CASSYDRVAEKLFF. DNA of the CDR3: TGTGCCAGCAGTTACGACAGGGTGGCTGAAAAACTGTTTTTT.

This clonotype showed up many times. The chain combines TRBV5-1 with TRBJ1-1; 8 positions match TRBD1. In germline, CDR1 is SGHRS, CDR2 YFSETQ. J lost 4 bases, V lost 2 bases, and 10 bases had no gene match. This CDR3 spans 16 amino acids. The CDR3 DNA follows: TGCGCCAGCAGCTTCGACAGGGGCGGGATGGGCACTGAAGCTTTCTTT. Its protein is CASSFDRGGMGTEAFF.

This clonotype was detected only a few times. The chain uses TRBV18 and TRBJ2-1, with 10 bases that match TRBD2. Per the germline V gene, CDR1 is KGHSH and CDR2 is LQKENI. Trimming took 2 bases from V and 8 from J; bases not matched to a gene: 3. The CDR3 loop spans 14 amino acids. The DNA of the CDR3 is TGTGCCAGCTCACCAACTAGCGGGGAGGATGAGCAGTTCTTC. Its translation: CASSPTSGEDEQFF.

This clonotype showed up just a few times. The chain recombines TRBV6-5 with TRBJ2-7, with TRBD1 identical over 9 bases. Germline V gene sequence: CDR1 MNHEY, CDR2 SVGAGI. CDR3 size: 13 residues. Trimming at V came to 6 bases and at J to 2 bases, leaving 2 bases not matched to a gene. The CDR3 here is CASRRDRAYEQYF. The CDR3 DNA reads TGTGCCAGCAGACGGGACAGGGCCTACGAGCAGTACTTC.

This clonotype was detected a few times. The chain joins TRBV19 to TRBJ2-3; D uncertain. This CDR3 comprises 13 residues. Trimming stripped 2 bases from V and 5 bases from J, with 8 bases between. Looked up from germline, CDR1 is LNHDA and CDR2 is SQIVND (reference sequence). The CDR3 region is CASSILQQDTQYF. CDR3 nucleotides: TGTGCCAGTAGTATACTCCAACAAGATACGCAGTATTTT.

The table lists this clonotype with a few counts. The chain recombines TRBV2 with TRBJ1-5, with D unresolved. Per the germline V gene, CDR1 is SNHLY and CDR2 is FYNNEI. CDR3 length equals 14 residues. Trimming left V 3 bases short and J 5 bases short, with 11 bases between. Here the CDR3 DNA reads TGTGCCAGCAGTGACATCAGGATCCATCAGCCCCAGCATTTT. This sequence encodes CASSDIRIHQPQHF.

This clonotype occurred many times. The chain recombines TRBV28 with TRBJ2-5; D is ambiguous. V lost 4 bases, J lost 7 bases, and 7 bases lay in between. This CDR3 contains 11 residues. From germline, CDR1 is MDHEN and CDR2 SYDVKM. The CDR3 reads CASSSGGTQYF. The CDR3 bases are TGTGCCAGCAGTTCCGGTGGGACCCAGTACTTC. The entire variable domain, with the rest obtained from reference TRBV28 and TRBJ2-5, is as follows: DVKVTQSSRYLVKRTGEKVFLECVQDMDHENMFWYRQDPGLGLRLIYFSYDVKMKEKGDIPEGYSVSREKKERFSLILESASTNQTSMYLCASSSGGTQYFGPGTRLLVL.

The gene calls are TRBV27 and TRBJ2-1; D remains unclear. This CDR3 contains 15 residues. Germline V CDR1 and CDR2: MNHEY, SMNVEV (reference sequence). Trimming pared 3 bases from V and 6 bases from J, leaving 15 bases between. The CDR3 here is CASSLLGRDPNEQFF. In DNA, the CDR3 is TGTGCCAGCAGTTTGTTAGGACGCGATCCCAATGAGCAGTTCTTC.

This clonotype turned up a few times. The chain uses TRBV5-1 and TRBJ1-5; D is uncertain. The germline gives CDR1 SGHRS, CDR2 YFSETQ. Trimming cost V 4 bases and J 5 bases, with 13 bases left between them. The CDR3 spans 14 residues. The chain's CDR3 is CASSPRPGDQPQHF. In DNA form, the CDR3 reads TGCGCCAGCAGCCCGAGGCCCGGGGATCAGCCCCAGCATTTT.

This clonotype came up a few times. The chain is built from TRBV6-1 and TRBJ1-6; weak D call: TRBD1 (5 bases). CDR3 length equals 14 residues. Germline V lookup: CDR1 MNHNS, CDR2 SASEGT. V was shortened by 7 bases and J by 2 bases, with 9 bases between the two germline ends. The DNA of the CDR3 is TGTGCCAGCACGGCAGGGCCCTATAATTCACCCCTCCACTTT. Translated, it gives CASTAGPYNSPLHF.

The chain recombines TRBV28 with TRBJ1-4; D not certain. The CDR3 extends over 16 amino acids. Per the germline V gene, CDR1 is MDHEN and CDR2 is SYDVKM. V was clipped by 3 bases and J by 0 bases, with 11 bases between them. The CDR3 sequence: CASSFGSRATNEKLFF. The CDR3 DNA is TGTGCCAGCAGTTTTGGCAGTCGTGCAACTAATGAAAAACTGTTTTTT.

The V call is TRBV13, the J call TRBJ2-7; 11 bases agree with TRBD1. CDR1 is PRHDT, CDR2 FYEKMQ, per germline (reference sequence). The V gene end was trimmed by 5 bases and the J gene end by 0 bases; junction bases not matched to a gene: 6. The CDR3 runs to 16 residues. The CDR3 bases are TGTGCCAGCAGCCCGTGGACAGGGGGCTTCTCCTACGAGCAGTACTTC. It codes for CASSPWTGGFSYEQYF.

This clonotype was seen more than once but under ten times. The gene calls are TRBV7-8 and TRBJ2-2; D assignment may be TRBD1 or TRBD2 (6 bases each). V was shortened by 1 base and J by 6 bases, with 24 bases between the two germline ends. The germline V gene encodes CDR1 SGHVS and CDR2 FQNEAQ. This CDR3 is 19 amino acids long. The CDR3 coding sequence is TGTGCCAGCAGCTTAGGGAAAGGGGGGAAGCGTTGGTTCGCCGGGGAGCTGTTTTTT. This gives the protein CASSLGKGGKRWFAGELFF.